Each of the 16 T cell receptor beta chains below was sequenced from the same sample in a study of blood T cell repertoires in COVID-19. Using immunoSEQ multiplex PCR, the repertoire was profiled, and TCRdb retains in-frame clones only, with some absent. This table holds roughly 250,000 clones, more than 65% found once. The sample was peripheral blood. These receptor sequences come from a man aged 45-65 years with active or convalescent COVID-19.

V is TRBV19 and J is TRBJ1-5; 10 bases line up with TRBD1. Germline trimming cut 7 bases from V and 4 bases from J; bases unmatched to any gene: 4. The CDR3 covers 14 residues. The V gene's germline CDR1 is LNHDA and CDR2 SQIVND (reference sequence). Here the CDR3 reads CASTWTGGNQPQHF. CDR3 DNA: TGTGCCAGTACCTGGACAGGGGGGAATCAGCCCCAGCATTTT.

The chain uses TRBV28 and TRBJ1-2, with 7 bases that match TRBD1. The germline V gene encodes CDR1 MDHEN and CDR2 SYDVKM. The trim removed 5 bases at V and 5 bases at J, leaving 8 bases unmatched. The CDR3 has 14 amino acids. CDR3 DNA: TGTGCCAGCAGTCCGGGGACAGTTCCATATGGCTACACCTTC. Encoded protein: CASSPGTVPYGYTF.

The chain combines TRBV29-1 with TRBJ1-1; 9 bases align to TRBD1. From germline, CDR1 is SQVTM and CDR2 ANQGSEA. This CDR3 spans 13 amino acids. Trimming cost V 5 bases and J 0 bases; bases outside gene matches: 1. CDR3 residues: CSVWDRVNTEAFF. For the CDR3, the DNA is TGCAGCGTTTGGGACAGGGTGAACACTGAAGCTTTCTTT.

CDR3 nucleotides: TGTGCCAGCAGTGCCGGGGGGGGCACAGATACGCAGTATTTT. Its protein product is CASSAGGGTDTQYF. This rearrangement joins TRBV2 to TRBJ2-3; 8 bases are a match to TRBD2. V lost 4 bases to trimming and J lost 1 base; unmatched junction nucleotides: 1. The CDR3 totals 14 residues. Germline loops: CDR1 SNHLY, CDR2 FYNNEI.

The CDR3 sequence: CASSKRGYAGGGNTIYF. The CDR3 coding sequence is TGTGCCAGCAGCAAAAGAGGGTATGCAGGGGGCGGGAACACCATATATTTT. The rearrangement links TRBV21-1 to TRBJ1-3; TRBD1, the table's D call, lacks a check against the DNA. TRBV21-1 is labeled a pseudogene. The CDR3 is 17 residues long.

The J gene is TRBJ2-2, the V gene TRBV19, with 8 bases aligning to TRBD2. V lost 3 bases and J lost 2; bases outside the gene matches: 17. This CDR3 has 20 amino acids. CDR1 and CDR2 (germline): LNHDA, SQIVND (reference sequence). CDR3 sequence (DNA): TGTGCCAGTAGTATGGTGGGGGTCGGGGGGGCCGAGTCTAACACCGGGGAGCTGTTTTTT. This translates into CASSMVGVGGAESNTGELFF.

This CDR3 reads CSASSHRGGEKLFF. CDR3 in DNA: TGCAGTGCTAGTTCGCACAGGGGGGGGGAAAAACTGTTTTTT. The chain uses TRBV20-1 and TRBJ1-4; TRBD1 matches 8 bases. Germline assignment: CDR1 DFQATT and CDR2 SNEGSKA (reference sequence). The J segment lost 8 bases and the V segment lost 3 bases, leaving 8 bases of the junction unmatched. The CDR3 extends over 14 amino acids.

V is TRBV4-1 and J is TRBJ1-5; 8 bases agree with TRBD1. From germline, CDR1 is MGHRA and CDR2 YSYEKL. Trimming cost V 0 bases and J 1 base; bases outside gene matches: 11. The CDR3 loop spans 19 amino acids. CDR3 amino acids: CASSQDRGTGGYSNQPQHF. CDR3 DNA sequence: TGCGCCAGCAGCCAAGATAGAGGGACAGGAGGATACAGCAATCAGCCCCAGCATTTT.

The V call is TRBV30, the J call TRBJ1-4; the match to TRBD1 covers 7 bases. Per germline, CDR1 GTSNPN and CDR2 SVGIG (reference sequence). The CDR3 sequence is 14 residues long. The V segment lost 2 bases and the J segment 5 bases; nucleotides outside the gene matches: 5. The CDR3 reads CAWSSYRGNEKLFF. The CDR3 DNA is TGTGCCTGGAGTTCGTACAGGGGAAATGAAAAACTGTTTTTT.

The V gene is TRBV6-1, the J gene TRBJ1-1, with D uncertain. There are 17 residues in the CDR3. Germline V gene lookup returns CDR1 MNHNS and CDR2 SASEGT. Trimming stripped 3 bases from V and 3 bases from J, with 20 bases between. The CDR3 loop is CASSDILDLSRDTEAFF. The CDR3 DNA follows: TGTGCCAGCAGTGACATTCTTGACCTCTCGAGGGACACTGAAGCTTTCTTT.

The rearrangement uses TRBV5-5 and TRBJ1-2; no reliable D call. The germline gives CDR1 SGHKS, CDR2 YYEKEE (reference sequence). The CDR3 loop spans 14 amino acids. The V gene lost 0 bases and the J gene lost 9 bases, with 15 bases spanning the gap. The CDR3 DNA is TGTGCCAGCAGCTTGGACACCAGCGTGTTTAGCTACACCTTC. It yields the protein CASSLDTSVFSYTF.

This clone was seen a single time. The gene calls are TRBV29-1 and TRBJ2-1; TRBD2 matches 16 bases. This CDR3 spans 18 amino acids. V shed 4 bases and J 8 bases; nucleotides not matched to a gene: 14. CDR1 is SQVTM and CDR2 is ANQGSEA in the germline V gene. The CDR3 DNA is TGCAGCGTTGGAGGGACTAGCGGGGGGGTGACCTTTTTGTATGAGCAGTTCTTC. As protein: CSVGGTSGGVTFLYEQFF.

The rearrangement uses TRBV7-6 and TRBJ2-7; D might be TRBD2 (6 bases). V was trimmed by 1 base and J by 0 bases, leaving 10 bases between them. Germline V gene lookup returns CDR1 SGHVS and CDR2 FNYEAQ. The CDR3 consists of 15 residues. The CDR3 coding sequence is TGTGCCAGCAGCTTAGATAGGACTACCTCCTACGAGCAGTACTTC. Its protein product is CASSLDRTTSYEQYF.

The genes are TRBV7-3 and TRBJ1-5, with TRBD1 identical over 11 bases. V shed 5 bases, J shed 6 bases, and the junction held 27 bases outside the gene matches. This CDR3 is 22 amino acids long. The germline V gene has CDR1 SGHTA and CDR2 FQGTGA. CDR3 nucleotide sequence: TGTGCCAGCAGCCCCTGGAGGGAAGCTGTAACATTGTGGGGACAGGGGGGTCAGCCCCAGCATTTT. Its translation: CASSPWREAVTLWGQGGQPQHF.

The DNA for the CDR3 is TGTGCCAGCAGCTCAAGGGGACAGGGCGACACCGGGGAGCTGTTTTTT. Translating it yields CASSSRGQGDTGELFF. V usage is TRBV5-4 and J usage is TRBJ2-2; 9 bases are shared with TRBD1. There are 16 residues in the CDR3. V was clipped by 3 bases and J by 3 bases; unmatched bases: 6. Per germline, CDR1 SGHNT and CDR2 YYREEE (reference sequence).

As DNA, the CDR3 is TGTGCCAGCAGCTTGGCCGGTGCTGAAAAACTGTTTTTT. Protein product: CASSLAGAEKLFF. The chain uses TRBV5-6 and TRBJ1-4; D remains ambiguous. V was trimmed by 0 bases and J by 7 bases, leaving 7 bases between them. The CDR3 has 13 amino acids. Germline assignment: CDR1 SGHDT and CDR2 YYEEEE.